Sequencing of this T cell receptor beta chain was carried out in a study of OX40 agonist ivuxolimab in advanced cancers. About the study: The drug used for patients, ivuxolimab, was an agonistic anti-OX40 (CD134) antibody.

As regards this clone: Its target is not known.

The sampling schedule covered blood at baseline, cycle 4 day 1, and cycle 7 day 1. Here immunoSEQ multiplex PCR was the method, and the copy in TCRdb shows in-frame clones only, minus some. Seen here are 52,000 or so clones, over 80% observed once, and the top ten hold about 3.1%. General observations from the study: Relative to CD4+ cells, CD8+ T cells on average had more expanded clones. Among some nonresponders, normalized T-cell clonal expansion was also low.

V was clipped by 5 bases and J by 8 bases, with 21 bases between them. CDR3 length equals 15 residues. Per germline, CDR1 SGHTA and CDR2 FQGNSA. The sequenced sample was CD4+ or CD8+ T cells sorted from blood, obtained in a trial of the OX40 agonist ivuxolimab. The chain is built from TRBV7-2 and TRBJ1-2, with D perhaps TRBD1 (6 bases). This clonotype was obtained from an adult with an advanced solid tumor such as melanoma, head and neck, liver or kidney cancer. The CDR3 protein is CASSLRQETFRGYTF. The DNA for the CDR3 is TGTGCCAGCAGCCTACGACAGGAAACCTTTCGGGGCTACACCTTC. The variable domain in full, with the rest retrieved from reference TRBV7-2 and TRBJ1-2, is GAGVSQSPSNKVTEKGKDVELRCDPISGHTALYWYRQSLGQGLEFLIYFQGNSAPDKSGLPSDRFSAERTGGSVSTLTIQRTQQEDSAVYLCASSLRQETFRGYTFGSGTRLTVV.